This TCR beta chain was sequenced for a study of early T cells in non-severe SARS-CoV-2 infection. Study details: From unsorted whole blood, bulk RNA was sequenced, and the chains remained unpaired.

On this clonotype: Its cognate antigen is unknown. This could be a read error, since a much larger clone is one nucleotide away. The CDR3 does not close with the conserved phenylalanine or tryptophan, likely indicating a read error.

Study conclusions and caveats: Sequences matched to VDJdb favored anti-spike CD8 responses, while private and CD4 specificities were missed.

Molecules of cDNA were individually given unique molecular identifiers that were attached to them. TCRdb re-analysed the 5' RACE reads in MiXCR, keeping a single row per CDR3 protein. The table lists 45,000 to 60,000 distinct CDR3 sequences, 8.7% of them singletons. The TCR was taken from an adult who was a healthcare worker with PCR-confirmed SARS-CoV-2 infection or an uninfected control (not recorded which). Source: whole blood, taken at baseline.

In DNA form, the CDR3 reads TGTGCCAGCAGCTCAAGGTATGGCTACACCTGC. Its translation is CASSSRYGYTC. This chain links TRBV9 with TRBJ1-2; D uncertain. The CDR3 is made up of 11 amino acids. The V and J ends lost 4 bases and 5 bases respectively, with 6 bases between them. Germline V gene data show CDR1 as SGDLS and CDR2 as YYNGEE.